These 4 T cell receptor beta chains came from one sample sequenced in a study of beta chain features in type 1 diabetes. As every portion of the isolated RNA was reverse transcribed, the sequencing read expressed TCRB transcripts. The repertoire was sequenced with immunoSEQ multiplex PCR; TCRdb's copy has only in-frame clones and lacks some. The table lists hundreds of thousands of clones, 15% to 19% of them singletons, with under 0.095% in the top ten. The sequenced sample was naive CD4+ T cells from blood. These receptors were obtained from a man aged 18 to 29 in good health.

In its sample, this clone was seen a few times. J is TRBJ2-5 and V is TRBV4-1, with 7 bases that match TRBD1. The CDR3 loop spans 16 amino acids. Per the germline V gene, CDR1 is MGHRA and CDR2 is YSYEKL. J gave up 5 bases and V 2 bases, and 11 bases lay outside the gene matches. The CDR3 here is CASSQLGRGSAETQYF. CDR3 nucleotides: TGCGCCAGCAGCCAACTGGGCAGGGGGTCTGCGGAGACCCAGTACTTC.

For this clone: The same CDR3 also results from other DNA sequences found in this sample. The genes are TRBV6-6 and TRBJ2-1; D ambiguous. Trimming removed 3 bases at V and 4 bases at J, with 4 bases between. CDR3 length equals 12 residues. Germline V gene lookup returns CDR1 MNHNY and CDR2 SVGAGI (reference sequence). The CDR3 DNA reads TGTGCCAGCAGTTATGGGTACAATGAGCAGTTCTTC. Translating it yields CASSYGYNEQFF.

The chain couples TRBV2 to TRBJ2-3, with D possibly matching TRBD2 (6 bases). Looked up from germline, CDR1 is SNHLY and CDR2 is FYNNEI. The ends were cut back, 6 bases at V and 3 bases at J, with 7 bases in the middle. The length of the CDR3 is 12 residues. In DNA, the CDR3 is TGTGCCAGCAGGGGAGGAACAGATACGCAGTATTTT. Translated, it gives CASRGGTDTQYF.

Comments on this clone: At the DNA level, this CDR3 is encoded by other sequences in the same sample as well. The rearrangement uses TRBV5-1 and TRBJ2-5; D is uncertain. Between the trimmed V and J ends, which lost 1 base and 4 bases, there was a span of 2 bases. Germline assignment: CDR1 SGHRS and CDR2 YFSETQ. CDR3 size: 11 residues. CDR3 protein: CASSLLETQYF. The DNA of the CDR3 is TGCGCCAGCAGCTTGTTAGAGACCCAGTACTTC.